The 17 T cell receptor beta chains reported below all come from one sample, sequenced in a study of PD-1 blockade in classical Hodgkin lymphoma. TCRdb's table, derived via immunoSEQ multiplex PCR, lists solely in-frame clones and lacks some. The sample contains 35,000 to 55,000 clones, roughly three quarters of which appear only once. Brentuximab vedotin exposure varied among the patients, all of whom had relapsed after autologous stem cell transplantation. The input for sequencing was peripheral blood mononuclear cells (PBMCs), taken before the second cycle of nivolumab. These receptors came from a human donor with classical Hodgkin lymphoma.

The V gene is TRBV9, the J gene TRBJ2-3; 10 bases match TRBD2. V dropped 2 bases and J dropped 8; count of bases not matched to a gene: 8. CDR3 length: 15 amino acids. Germline V CDR1 and CDR2: SGDLS, YYNGEE. CDR3 sequence reads: CASSVKLAGLGTQYF. The DNA for the CDR3 is TGTGCCAGCAGCGTGAAACTAGCGGGGTTGGGTACGCAGTATTTT.

The rearrangement joins TRBV7-2 to TRBJ2-3, with 8 bases lining up with TRBD1. Germline CDR1 is SGHTA and CDR2 is FQGNSA. CDR3 size: 15 residues. J gave up 5 bases and V 3 bases, and 7 bases lay outside the gene matches. CDR3 sequence reads: CASSFRDRIGDTQYF. CDR3 DNA sequence: TGTGCCAGCAGCTTCCGGGACAGGATAGGAGATACGCAGTATTTT.

The chain links TRBV18 to TRBJ2-1, with D perhaps TRBD2 (5 bases). V lost 3 bases to trimming and J lost 2 bases, with 5 bases between them. The CDR3 totals 13 residues. In germline, CDR1 is KGHSH, CDR2 LQKENI. The CDR3 spells CASSPGTYNEQFF. For the CDR3, the DNA is TGTGCCAGCTCACCCGGGACCTACAATGAGCAGTTCTTC.

This clone was seen only once. This chain's CDR3 is CASSVEWDRVTDTQYF. The CDR3 DNA sequence: TGTGCCAGCAGCGTAGAATGGGACAGAGTCACAGATACGCAGTATTTT. The chain links TRBV9 to TRBJ2-3, with 7 bases fitting TRBD1. The ends lost 0 bases at V and 2 bases at J; junction bases unmatched: 6. Germline V CDR1 and CDR2: SGDLS, YYNGEE. The CDR3 runs 16 residues.

The V gene is TRBV7-9, the J gene TRBJ2-7; 9 bases are shared with TRBD2. The length of the CDR3 is 17 residues. CDR1 is SEHNR, CDR2 FQNEAQ, per germline (reference sequence). The trim removed 0 bases at V and 0 bases at J, leaving 6 bases unmatched. The CDR3 protein is CASSLAASGELSYEQYF. The CDR3 DNA is TGTGCCAGCAGCTTAGCGGCTAGCGGGGAACTCTCCTACGAGCAGTACTTC.

This chain joins TRBV9 and TRBJ2-1; maybe TRBD2 (7 bases). The length of the CDR3 is 17 residues. Trimming shortened V by 0 bases and J by 8 bases, and 21 bases separated the two germline ends. Germline CDR1 is SGDLS and CDR2 is YYNGEE. In nucleotides, the CDR3 is TGTGCCAGCAGCGTAGTTGGTGGGGGGGCCGCGAGCTATGAGCAGTTCTTC. Translation: CASSVVGGGAASYEQFF.

With respect to this clone: Compared with germline, one end of the junction differs, possibly owing to a read error. The chain employs TRBV7-8 and TRBJ2-7; 9 nucleotides agree with TRBD1. Germline V lookup: CDR1 SGHVS, CDR2 FQNEAQ. The CDR3 has 14 residues. CDR3 loop: CASSQDNRGREQYF. The CDR3 nucleotides read TGCGCCAGCAGCCAAGATAACAGGGGGCGGGAGCAGTACTTC.

The rearrangement uses TRBV18 and TRBJ2-3; 7 bases match TRBD2. Unmatched junction bases numbered 7, after V lost 3 bases and J lost 1 base. The CDR3 runs 16 residues. The germline V gene has CDR1 KGHSH and CDR2 LQKENI. Here the CDR3 reads CASSPVLAARTDTQYF. Written as DNA, the CDR3 is TGTGCCAGCTCACCGGTCCTAGCGGCCCGCACAGATACGCAGTATTTT.

This clone appeared a single time. The gene calls are TRBV7-8 and TRBJ2-1, with D perhaps matching TRBD2 (7 bases). The germline gives CDR1 SGHVS, CDR2 FQNEAQ. The CDR3 is 13 residues long. The V gene lost 2 bases and the J gene lost 7 bases, with 9 bases spanning the gap. The CDR3 is CASSLRGGNEQFF. The CDR3 DNA sequence: TGTGCCAGCAGCTTAAGGGGGGGAAATGAGCAGTTCTTC. The full variable domain, completed using reference TRBV7-8 and TRBJ2-1, is GAGVSQSPRYKVAKRGQDVALRCDPISGHVSLFWYQQALGQGPEFLTYFQNEAQLDKSGLPSDRFFAERPEGSVSTLKIQRTQQEDSAVYLCASSLRGGNEQFFGPGTRLTVL.

The chain recombines TRBV5-4 with TRBJ1-1; TRBD1 aligns across 7 bases. V dropped 4 bases and J dropped 5; count of bases not matched to a gene: 5. Germline V gives CDR1 SGHNT, CDR2 YYREEE (reference sequence). This CDR3 region has 13 residues. CDR3 sequence: CASSRRTGTEAFF. The CDR3 nucleotides read TGTGCCAGCAGCCGAAGGACAGGTACTGAAGCTTTCTTT. The entire variable domain, with the rest obtained from reference TRBV5-4 and TRBJ1-1, is as follows: ETGVTQSPTHLIKTRGQQVTLRCSSQSGHNTVSWYQQALGQGPQFIFQYYREEENGRGNFPPRFSGLQFPNYSSELNVNALELDDSALYLCASSRRTGTEAFFGQGTRLTVV.

The DNA of the CDR3 is TGCAGCGCCGGAACAGGATCCCCCCTCTATGGCTACACCTTC. Encoded protein: CSAGTGSPLYGYTF. The V gene is TRBV29-1, the J gene TRBJ1-2; D possibly corresponds to TRBD1 (5 bases). Between the trimmed V and J ends, which lost 7 bases and 4 bases, there was a span of 19 bases. Germline lookup yields CDR1 SQVTM and CDR2 ANQGSEA. The CDR3 extends over 14 amino acids.

This clone was recorded a few times. The chain combines TRBV30 with TRBJ2-1; no definite D call. This CDR3 comprises 12 residues. Germline CDR1 reads GTSNPN; CDR2 reads SVGIG (reference sequence). V lost 2 bases and J lost 4, with 6 bases in between. The chain's CDR3 is CAWSPLYNEQFF. For the CDR3, the DNA is TGTGCCTGGAGTCCCCTTTACAATGAGCAGTTCTTC.

The V and J genes are TRBV7-7 and TRBJ2-2, with 8 bases identical to TRBD2. V lost 5 bases to trimming and J lost 0 bases; unmatched junction nucleotides: 8. The CDR3 extends over 17 amino acids. Germline values: CDR1 SSHAT, CDR2 FNYEAQ (reference sequence). The CDR3: CASSPTTSGSNTGELFF. CDR3 DNA: TGTGCCAGCAGCCCAACAACTAGCGGCTCGAACACCGGGGAGCTGTTTTTT.

V gene TRBV5-6 combines with J gene TRBJ1-4; D is undetermined. With 3 bases removed from V and 0 bases from J, the gap between germline ends came to 18 bases. Per germline, CDR1 SGHDT and CDR2 YYEEEE. The CDR3 is 18 residues long. The CDR3: CASSSPFEVLATNEKLFF. CDR3 DNA sequence: TGTGCCAGCAGCTCCCCGTTCGAGGTACTGGCAACTAATGAAAAACTGTTTTTT.

This chain joins TRBV27 and TRBJ2-1; 7 bases are shared with TRBD1. The germline gives CDR1 MNHEY, CDR2 SMNVEV (reference sequence). The CDR3 totals 15 residues. The trim removed 0 bases at V and 4 bases at J, leaving 3 bases unmatched. The CDR3 loop reads CASSLSRGLYNEQFF. CDR3 in DNA: TGTGCCAGCAGTTTATCCAGGGGGTTATACAATGAGCAGTTCTTC.

V is TRBV9 and J is TRBJ2-5; 8 bases line up with TRBD1. The CDR3 totals 15 residues. The V and J ends lost 2 bases and 5 bases, in that order; junction bases with no gene match: 8. Looked up from germline, CDR1 is SGDLS and CDR2 is YYNGEE. CDR3 loop: CASSVDPTGGETQYF. The CDR3, as DNA: TGTGCCAGCAGCGTGGACCCAACAGGGGGTGAGACCCAGTACTTC.

The chain has TRBV7-2 and TRBJ2-5; the D gene is possibly TRBD2 (7 bases). CDR1 and CDR2 from the germline V gene are SGHTA and FQGNSA. The CDR3 has 19 amino acids. V was shortened by 5 bases and J by 3 bases, with 28 bases between the two germline ends. This CDR3 reads CASSHGLGFTGSKEETQYF. CDR3 sequence (DNA): TGTGCCAGCAGCCACGGACTAGGATTTACAGGGAGCAAAGAAGAGACCCAGTACTTC.